This is a list of T cell receptor beta chains from one sample in a study of cytomegalovirus exposure and HLA in healthy donors. Some clones are missing from TCRdb's copy, which holds only in-frame ones; the method was immunoSEQ multiplex PCR. Of over 250,000 clones listed, roughly two thirds are singletons. Sample: PBMCs. The receptors stem from a female donor in good health and CMV-seronegative. CDR3s include the opening cysteine and the closing phenylalanine or tryptophan. Fields, in order: J gene, clone size, V gene, CDR3 protein. Clone size is given for some rows only: seen once, a few or many times, or a class if the clone is expanded.

TRBJ1-4	NA	TRBV30	CAWSPALDTEKLFF
TRBJ2-1	NA	TRBV7-9	CASRIPGLGNEQFF
TRBJ1-1	NA	TRBV27	CASRPGTGPEAFF
TRBJ2-2	NA	TRBV7-8	CASSLVVQNTGELFF
TRBJ1-5	few	TRBV6-4	CASSSTENQPQHF
TRBJ1-2	NA	TRBV5-1	CASSLVEGTYGYTF
TRBJ2-3	NA	TRBV9	CASSVAAGSTDTQYF
TRBJ2-1	NA	TRBV7-6	CASSSSGGPYLGQFF
TRBJ2-2	NA	TRBV5-1	CASSSTGVGTGELFF
TRBJ2-7	few	TRBV5-1	CASSLRQSYEQYF
TRBJ1-5	NA	TRBV6-4	CASRARLCNQPQHF
TRBJ2-5	NA	TRBV28	CASRYPTTGNQYF
TRBJ2-2	once	TRBV9	CASSVDGGGNTGELFF
TRBJ2-7	few	TRBV30	CAWSSGQRSYEQYF
TRBJ1-5	NA	TRBV28	CASSLMARGQPQHF
TRBJ2-2	NA	TRBV6-1	CASRGTSGATGELFF
TRBJ1-1	NA	TRBV6-1	CASSPLRENTEAFF
TRBJ1-2	NA	TRBV28	CASSRRIGGSGYTF
TRBJ2-2	NA	TRBV7-7	CASSPARRGELFF
TRBJ2-7	NA	TRBV4-1	CASSHGQGGSYEQYF
TRBJ1-1	NA	TRBV7-9	CSSSLGQGATEAFF
TRBJ2-3	NA	TRBV5-6	CASSPIAGTSGSWDTQYF
TRBJ1-6	few	TRBV19	CASRRSPENSPLHF
TRBJ2-1	NA	TRBV5-8	CASSWEGRNNNEQFF
TRBJ2-4	NA	TRBV27	CASSQGTSGNLAKNIQYF
TRBJ2-1	NA	TRBV27	CASSLDLASGRGSYNEQFF
TRBJ2-2	NA	TRBV28	CASNQQGNTGELFF
TRBJ1-5	NA	TRBV5-6	CASSFGQGEQPQHF
TRBJ2-1	NA	TRBV5-1	CASSYRGDEQFF
TRBJ1-1	NA	TRBV5-1	CASSLRGREGATEAFF
TRBJ1-1	NA	TRBV4-1	CASSQETGNTEAFF
TRBJ1-1	NA	TRBV2	CASASGGGTEAFF
TRBJ1-1	few	TRBV5-6	CASSLAGGYTEAFF
TRBJ2-3	NA	TRBV6-5	CASSFTSGRADTQYF
TRBJ2-3	NA	TRBV15	CATSPRTSGLTDTQYF